A selection of T cell receptor beta chains follows, all from one sample in a study of blood T cell repertoires in COVID-19. Only in-frame clones appear in the TCRdb table, and some are missing; sequencing was by immunoSEQ multiplex PCR. The table includes 95,000 to 150,000 clones, 55% to 75% detected once. The material sequenced was peripheral blood. Receptors were obtained from a woman aged 65 to 85 with acute or convalescent COVID-19. Both conserved end residues are part of each CDR3. Each record gives: J gene, V gene, clone size, D gene, CDR3 DNA, CDR3 protein. A D gene is named only where the DNA matches it firmly. Size is omitted from some rows. Given values are once, few, many or a class for expanded clones.

j_gene: TRBJ2-5; v_gene: TRBV6-5; abundance: few; d_gene: TRBD1; CDR3nt: TGTGCCGCAAGGACAGGCGCTTTTGTGACCCAGTACTTC; CDR3aa: CAARTGAFVTQYF
j_gene: TRBJ2-1; v_gene: TRBV29-1; abundance: few; d_gene: -; CDR3nt: TGCAGCGCCGAAGGTGGGACTCACAATGAGCAGTTCTTC; CDR3aa: CSAEGGTHNEQFF
j_gene: TRBJ2-5; v_gene: TRBV10-3; abundance: once; d_gene: TRBD1; CDR3nt: TGTGCCATCAGTGAGCAGGGACAGCGGTGGAAAGAGACCCAGTACTTC; CDR3aa: CAISEQGQRWKETQYF
j_gene: TRBJ1-1; v_gene: TRBV19; abundance: -; d_gene: TRBD1; CDR3nt: TGTGCCAGTAGTATACATCGGACAGGGAAGACTGAAGCTTTCTTT; CDR3aa: CASSIHRTGKTEAFF
j_gene: TRBJ2-7; v_gene: TRBV30; abundance: -; d_gene: -; CDR3nt: TGTGCCTGGAGTGTACCCGGCGAGCAGTACTTC; CDR3aa: CAWSVPGEQYF
j_gene: TRBJ2-7; v_gene: TRBV19; abundance: -; d_gene: -; CDR3nt: TGTGCCAGTAGTATAGGACAGCTTGGGGACGAGCAGTACTTC; CDR3aa: CASSIGQLGDEQYF
j_gene: TRBJ1-1; v_gene: TRBV11-2; abundance: -; d_gene: -; CDR3nt: TGTGCCAGCAGCTTAGGACTGTTGAACACTGAAGCTTTCTTT; CDR3aa: CASSLGLLNTEAFF
j_gene: TRBJ1-2; v_gene: TRBV9; abundance: -; d_gene: TRBD1; CDR3nt: TGTGCCAGCAGCGTCTCCCAGGGGGTAGGAGATGGCTACACCTTC; CDR3aa: CASSVSQGVGDGYTF
j_gene: TRBJ1-5; v_gene: TRBV6-6; abundance: few; d_gene: -; CDR3nt: TGTGCCAGCAGTCCAAGGTCGCTGGGGAGGCATAGCAATCAGCCCCAGCATTTT; CDR3aa: CASSPRSLGRHSNQPQHF
j_gene: TRBJ2-1; v_gene: TRBV11-2; abundance: -; d_gene: TRBD2; CDR3nt: TGTGCCAGCAGCTTAACTAGCGGGGGTCTCAGCTCCTACAATGAGCAGTTCTTC; CDR3aa: CASSLTSGGLSSYNEQFF
j_gene: TRBJ1-2; v_gene: TRBV4-1; abundance: few; d_gene: -; CDR3nt: TGCGCCAGCAGCCAAGATCTCGAGAGTTCTAACTATGGCTACACCTTC; CDR3aa: CASSQDLESSNYGYTF
j_gene: TRBJ1-6; v_gene: TRBV27; abundance: few; d_gene: -; CDR3nt: TGTGCCAGCAGTTTACCACAGGGTAATTCACCCCTCCACTTT; CDR3aa: CASSLPQGNSPLHF
j_gene: TRBJ1-4; v_gene: TRBV12-3/TRBV12-4; abundance: once; d_gene: TRBD1; CDR3nt: TGTGCCAGCAGCCAGGGGGGTGAAAAACTGTTTTTT; CDR3aa: CASSQGGEKLFF
j_gene: TRBJ2-1; v_gene: TRBV6-2/TRBV6-3; abundance: once; d_gene: TRBD2; CDR3nt: TGTGCCAGCAGTCGAGGACTAGCGGATGAGCAGTTCTTC; CDR3aa: CASSRGLADEQFF
j_gene: TRBJ1-1; v_gene: TRBV3-1/TRBV3-2; abundance: -; d_gene: TRBD1; CDR3nt: TGTGCCAGCAGCCAGGTACAGGGGAATGAAGCTTTCTTT; CDR3aa: CASSQVQGNEAFF
j_gene: TRBJ1-5; v_gene: TRBV4-1; abundance: -; d_gene: -; CDR3nt: TGCGCCAGCAGTCTCAGGGAAGGCAGGGATCAGCCCCAGCATTTT; CDR3aa: CASSLREGRDQPQHF
j_gene: TRBJ2-5; v_gene: TRBV27; abundance: -; d_gene: TRBD2; CDR3nt: TGTGCCAGCAGTTTTCGGCAAAACGGACTAGCGGGGGGGCCCCCACAAGAGACCCAGTACTTC; CDR3aa: CASSFRQNGLAGGPPQETQYF
j_gene: TRBJ2-5; v_gene: TRBV19; abundance: -; d_gene: TRBD2; CDR3nt: TGTGCCAGTAGCCTAGCGGGAGCTCAAGAGACCCAGTACTTC; CDR3aa: CASSLAGAQETQYF
j_gene: TRBJ2-3; v_gene: TRBV7-2; abundance: few; d_gene: TRBD1; CDR3nt: TGTGCCAGCAGCTTAGACAGGGGAAGCACAGATACGCAGTATTTT; CDR3aa: CASSLDRGSTDTQYF
j_gene: TRBJ1-1; v_gene: TRBV15; abundance: -; d_gene: -; CDR3nt: TGTGCCACCAGCAGAGGACAGATGAACACTGAAGCTTTCTTT; CDR3aa: CATSRGQMNTEAFF
j_gene: TRBJ2-1; v_gene: TRBV18; abundance: -; d_gene: TRBD1; CDR3nt: TGTGCCAGCTCGCCCGGACAGGGGAGGTACAATGAGCAGTTCTTC; CDR3aa: CASSPGQGRYNEQFF
j_gene: TRBJ1-2; v_gene: TRBV12-3/TRBV12-4; abundance: -; d_gene: -; CDR3nt: TGTGCCAGCACCCCGGTGAGGGAAGGAGGCTACACCTTC; CDR3aa: CASTPVREGGYTF
j_gene: TRBJ1-3; v_gene: TRBV3-1/TRBV3-2; abundance: -; d_gene: -; CDR3nt: TGTGCCAGCAGCCAATATTCAGGGGCGGACTCTGGAAACACCATATATTTT; CDR3aa: CASSQYSGADSGNTIYF
j_gene: TRBJ1-1; v_gene: TRBV9; abundance: -; d_gene: TRBD1; CDR3nt: TGTGCCAGCAGCGCCGGGACAGGGTATTCTGAAGCTTTCTTT; CDR3aa: CASSAGTGYSEAFF
j_gene: TRBJ2-7; v_gene: TRBV12-3/TRBV12-4; abundance: -; d_gene: -; CDR3nt: TGTGCCAGCAGTTTCCCCCCGGCCTACGAGCAGTACTTC; CDR3aa: CASSFPPAYEQYF
j_gene: TRBJ2-2; v_gene: TRBV20-1; abundance: -; d_gene: -; CDR3nt: TGCAGTGCTAGTAGGGAGTCGAACACCGGGGAGCTGTTTTTT; CDR3aa: CSASRESNTGELFF
j_gene: TRBJ1-1; v_gene: TRBV6-5; abundance: -; d_gene: TRBD1; CDR3nt: TGTGCCAGCAGGATGGACAGGGTGAACACTGAAGCTTTCTTT; CDR3aa: CASRMDRVNTEAFF
j_gene: TRBJ1-2; v_gene: TRBV6-5; abundance: -; d_gene: TRBD1; CDR3nt: TGTGCCAGCAGTCCGGGGGACAGGGGAAACTATGGCTACACCTTC; CDR3aa: CASSPGDRGNYGYTF
j_gene: TRBJ1-2; v_gene: TRBV7-9; abundance: few; d_gene: -; CDR3nt: TGTGCCAGCAGTCGTAGACAGGCTCGCTATGGCTACACCTTC; CDR3aa: CASSRRQARYGYTF
j_gene: TRBJ1-5; v_gene: TRBV5-4; abundance: -; d_gene: -; CDR3nt: TGTGCCAGCAGCTTGTGGGGCCGCAATCAGCCCCAGCATTTT; CDR3aa: CASSLWGRNQPQHF
j_gene: TRBJ2-2; v_gene: TRBV29-1; abundance: -; d_gene: -; CDR3nt: TGCAGCGTTGGAGGTCGGTTCCTAAACACCGGGGAGCTGTTTTTT; CDR3aa: CSVGGRFLNTGELFF
j_gene: TRBJ2-7; v_gene: TRBV6-5; abundance: -; d_gene: -; CDR3nt: TGTGCCAGCAGACGTCAGGGAATGGGTTCCTACGAGCAGTACTTC; CDR3aa: CASRRQGMGSYEQYF
j_gene: TRBJ1-1; v_gene: TRBV18; abundance: -; d_gene: TRBD1; CDR3nt: TGTGCCAGCTCACCGAAGACAGGGACGGGCACTGAAGCTTTCTTT; CDR3aa: CASSPKTGTGTEAFF
j_gene: TRBJ2-3; v_gene: TRBV9; abundance: -; d_gene: TRBD2; CDR3nt: TGTGCCAGCAGCGTAGCACTAGCGGGAAACACAGATACGCAGTATTTT; CDR3aa: CASSVALAGNTDTQYF
j_gene: TRBJ2-3; v_gene: TRBV27; abundance: few; d_gene: TRBD2; CDR3nt: TGTGCCAGCAGTTTGGTAGCGGGAGTCGCCGATACGCAGTATTTT; CDR3aa: CASSLVAGVADTQYF
j_gene: TRBJ2-1; v_gene: TRBV27; abundance: few; d_gene: TRBD2; CDR3nt: TGTGCCAGCAGTCTAGCAGCGGGGCTTTACAATGAGCAGTTCTTC; CDR3aa: CASSLAAGLYNEQFF
j_gene: TRBJ2-3; v_gene: TRBV29-1; abundance: -; d_gene: -; CDR3nt: TGCAGCGTTGAAGTAGGCAGGAATACGCAGTATTTT; CDR3aa: CSVEVGRNTQYF
j_gene: TRBJ2-2; v_gene: TRBV30; abundance: -; d_gene: TRBD2; CDR3nt: TGTGCCTGGAGTGTGGCGGGAGAAGGCGGGGAGCTGTTTTTT; CDR3aa: CAWSVAGEGGELFF
j_gene: TRBJ2-5; v_gene: TRBV18; abundance: -; d_gene: -; CDR3nt: TGTGCCAGCTCACTCAACGGGGGTCAAGAGACCCAGTACTTC; CDR3aa: CASSLNGGQETQYF
j_gene: TRBJ2-7; v_gene: TRBV27; abundance: -; d_gene: TRBD1; CDR3nt: TGTGCCAGCAGACGGGACAGCCGGTTCGAATCCTACGAGCAGTACTTC; CDR3aa: CASRRDSRFESYEQYF
j_gene: TRBJ2-2; v_gene: TRBV5-8; abundance: -; d_gene: -; CDR3nt: TGTGCCAGCAGCTTAAGGGGCGACACCGGGGAGCTGTTTTTT; CDR3aa: CASSLRGDTGELFF
j_gene: TRBJ2-3; v_gene: TRBV13; abundance: -; d_gene: -; CDR3nt: TGTGCCAGCAGCTTAGAGTACAGAAGCACAGATACGCAGTATTTT; CDR3aa: CASSLEYRSTDTQYF
j_gene: TRBJ2-4; v_gene: TRBV7-9; abundance: -; d_gene: TRBD1; CDR3nt: TGTGCCAGCAGCCCCGAGGGGGCAGGAGGCATTCAGTACTTC; CDR3aa: CASSPEGAGGIQYF
j_gene: TRBJ1-2; v_gene: TRBV27; abundance: -; d_gene: TRBD1; CDR3nt: TGTGCCAGCAGCCTTACTCCACGGACAGGGTCTTACTATGGCTACACCTTC; CDR3aa: CASSLTPRTGSYYGYTF
j_gene: TRBJ2-3; v_gene: TRBV29-1; abundance: -; d_gene: -; CDR3nt: TGCAGCGTCGGTGGCAGGGGCAGGGGAACAGATACGCAGTATTTT; CDR3aa: CSVGGRGRGTDTQYF
j_gene: TRBJ1-5; v_gene: TRBV27; abundance: -; d_gene: TRBD1; CDR3nt: TGTGCCAGCAGGTCGACAGGGAATCAGCCCCAGCATTTT; CDR3aa: CASRSTGNQPQHF
j_gene: TRBJ2-7; v_gene: TRBV2; abundance: -; d_gene: -; CDR3nt: TGTGCCAGCCGGGGCGAGCAGTACTTC; CDR3aa: CASRGEQYF
j_gene: TRBJ1-2; v_gene: TRBV18; abundance: -; d_gene: -; CDR3nt: TGTGCCAGCTCACCGCCTGGGGGGAGCTATGGCTACACCTTC; CDR3aa: CASSPPGGSYGYTF
j_gene: TRBJ1-4; v_gene: TRBV5-8; abundance: -; d_gene: -; CDR3nt: TGTGCCAGCAGCTTGGGCATCGGGGTAGAAAAACTGTTTTTT; CDR3aa: CASSLGIGVEKLFF
j_gene: TRBJ1-5; v_gene: TRBV10-3; abundance: once; d_gene: TRBD1; CDR3nt: TGTGCCATCACCGGGACAGCCGCACAGCCCCAGCATTTT; CDR3aa: CAITGTAAQPQHF
j_gene: TRBJ2-1; v_gene: TRBV5-1; abundance: many; d_gene: -; CDR3nt: TGCGCCAGCAGCCCTCGAGGTAGCGGAGTCAATGAGCAGTTCTTC; CDR3aa: CASSPRGSGVNEQFF
j_gene: TRBJ2-7; v_gene: TRBV4-2; abundance: once; d_gene: TRBD1; CDR3nt: TGTGCCAGCAGCCGCCCGGGACAGGGCAACTACGAGCAGTACTTC; CDR3aa: CASSRPGQGNYEQYF
j_gene: TRBJ2-1; v_gene: TRBV7-9; abundance: -; d_gene: TRBD2; CDR3nt: TGTGCCAGCAGCGCCCCTAGCGGGGGGGGACTTAAGCAGTTCTTC; CDR3aa: CASSAPSGGGLKQFF